The clone carrying this T cell receptor beta chain occurred once. Its antigen is unknown. The method was immunoSEQ multiplex PCR; TCRdb's version includes in-frame clones alone and lacks a portion of them. Altogether roughly 120,000 clones are present, 80% to 95% being singletons, with the ten largest covering 0.7% to 0.85%. The record originates from a study of OX40 agonist ivuxolimab in advanced cancers. Study information: Earlier treatment with anti-PD-1, anti-PD-L1 or anti-CTLA-4 was permitted, and over 35% had received some. Notes on the study in general: Among the lowest peripheral clonal expansion occurred in 0.1-3.0 mg/kg partial responders.

The CDR3 runs 13 residues. The V end was cut by 4 bases, the J end by 4 bases, with 10 bases between. Per germline, CDR1 SGHTA and CDR2 FQGTGA. The clonotype comes from an adult with an advanced solid tumor such as melanoma, head and neck, liver or kidney cancer. The sequencing here drew on CD4+ or CD8+ T cells sorted from blood, taken in a trial of the OX40 agonist ivuxolimab. The rearrangement joins TRBV7-3 to TRBJ1-1; D ambiguous. CDR3 region: CASSSHAATEAFF. DNA for the CDR3: TGTGCCAGCAGCTCCCACGCAGCCACTGAAGCTTTCTTT.